These 25 T cell receptor beta chains originate from one sample sequenced in a study of control samples from healthy donors and cancer patients. The table came from immunoSEQ multiplex PCR; TCRdb's copy has only in-frame clones and leaves some out. The sample lists 150,000 to 200,000 clones, 90% occurring once. The source material was blood. The receptors originated from a woman between 45 and 60 years old in good health.

The chain links TRBV28 to TRBJ2-7; D gene unclear. Germline assignment: CDR1 MDHEN and CDR2 SYDVKM. Trimming stripped 3 bases from V and 3 bases from J, with 12 bases between. This CDR3 spans 14 amino acids. Here the CDR3 reads CASSFWQISYEQYF. The CDR3 nucleotides read TGTGCCAGCAGTTTCTGGCAGATAAGCTACGAGCAGTACTTC.

Comment on this clone: This sample includes further DNA sequences coding for the same CDR3. V is TRBV5-1 and J is TRBJ1-3; no clear D. Germline-derived CDR1 and CDR2 are SGHRS and YFSETQ. V was shortened by 0 bases and J by 0 bases, with 7 bases between the two germline ends. This CDR3 is 15 amino acids long. Here the CDR3 reads CASSLDGSSGNTIYF. The CDR3, as DNA: TGCGCCAGCAGCTTGGACGGTAGCTCTGGAAACACCATATATTTT.

A single count supports this clone. This chain uses TRBV5-1 with TRBJ1-1, with 7 bases matching TRBD1. V gave up 0 bases and J gave up 7 bases; unmatched junction bases: 6. Looked up from germline, CDR1 is SGHRS and CDR2 is YFSETQ. This CDR3 comprises 14 residues. CDR3 DNA sequence: TGCGCCAGCAGCTTGGGACAGGGACCGATTGAAGCTTTCTTT. As protein: CASSLGQGPIEAFF.

CDR3 in DNA: TGTGCCAGTAGTGAGACGGGGGCGTTCGGCACAGATACGCAGTATTTT. Its translation is CASSETGAFGTDTQYF. The genes are TRBV19 and TRBJ2-3, with D possibly being TRBD1 or TRBD2 (6 bases each). The CDR3 is made up of 16 amino acids. Germline CDR1 LNHDA, CDR2 SQIVND (reference sequence). V dropped 5 bases and J dropped 1 base, with 16 bases sitting between them.

CDR3 sequence (DNA): TGTGCCTGCGGGACTAGCGGGGGGGTGGATACGCAGTATTTT. This sequence encodes CACGTSGGVDTQYF. The V gene is TRBV30, the J gene TRBJ2-3, with 16 bases aligning to TRBD2. Looked up from germline, CDR1 is GTSNPN and CDR2 is SVGIG (reference sequence). This CDR3 comprises 14 residues. V was clipped by 6 bases and J by 6 bases; unmatched bases: 3.

V gene TRBV6-5 combines with J gene TRBJ1-6, with 9 positions matching TRBD1. The germline gives CDR1 MNHEY, CDR2 SVGAGI. V dropped 6 bases and J dropped 8; count of bases not matched to a gene: 5. The CDR3 runs 14 residues. CDR3 bases: TGTGCCAGCAGGACAGGGGGTGACTATTCACCCCTCCACTTT. Translated: CASRTGGDYSPLHF.

This chain joins TRBV28 and TRBJ1-1, with D maybe TRBD1 (6 bases). Trimming shortened V by 2 bases and J by 0 bases, and 13 bases separated the two germline ends. This CDR3 is built from 16 residues. Germline CDR1 MDHEN, CDR2 SYDVKM. The CDR3 reads CASSLLPGHLNTEAFF. The CDR3 DNA is TGTGCCAGCAGTTTACTCCCGGGACATCTGAACACTGAAGCTTTCTTT. Complete variable domain (other parts from reference TRBV28 and TRBJ1-1): DVKVTQSSRYLVKRTGEKVFLECVQDMDHENMFWYRQDPGLGLRLIYFSYDVKMKEKGDIPEGYSVSREKKERFSLILESASTNQTSMYLCASSLLPGHLNTEAFFGQGTRLTVV.

CDR3 in DNA: TGTGCCAGCAGCTTAGTCAGCGGAGAGACCCAGTACTTC. It is translated as CASSLVSGETQYF. The chain joins TRBV7-9 to TRBJ2-5; D is perhaps TRBD2 (5 bases). Looked up from germline, CDR1 is SEHNR and CDR2 is FQNEAQ (reference sequence). V dropped 1 base and J dropped 4 bases, with 7 bases sitting between them. The CDR3 sequence is 13 residues long.

This chain links TRBV15 with TRBJ1-1; 8 nucleotides match TRBD1. V trimming: 0 bases; J trimming: 9 bases; junction bases outside the gene matches: 3. Germline lookup yields CDR1 LNHNV and CDR2 YYDKDF (reference sequence). This CDR3 is built from 13 residues. DNA of the CDR3: TGTGCCACCAGCAGAGATAGGGACAGGAAAGCTTTCTTT. It codes for CATSRDRDRKAFF.

A few counts support this clone. J is TRBJ1-2 and V is TRBV3-1 (or the pseudogene TRBV3-2); 8 bases align to TRBD1. Germline CDR1 and CDR2: LGHDT and YNNKEL (reference sequence). The J segment lost 7 bases and the V segment lost 2 bases, leaving 6 bases of the junction unmatched. CDR3 length: 14 residues. CDR3 amino acids: CASSQTGTGGGYTF. CDR3 DNA: TGTGCCAGCAGCCAAACCGGGACAGGAGGTGGCTACACCTTC.

In this sample, this clone turned up once. The chain is built from TRBV6-2 or TRBV6-3 and TRBJ1-2; TRBD1 might be the D (6 bases). The CDR3 totals 14 residues. V was clipped by 5 bases and J by 3 bases, with 13 bases between them. The germline V gene encodes CDR1 MNHEY and CDR2 SVGEGT. The CDR3 DNA reads as TGTGCCAGCAGTACAGGGTCTCTGTACTATGGCTACACCTTC. Protein: CASSTGSLYYGYTF.

The chain couples TRBV7-2 to TRBJ1-1; D might be TRBD1 (6 bases). The CDR3 is 13 amino acids. Trimming removed 5 bases at V and 1 base at J, with 8 bases between. Germline-derived CDR1 and CDR2 are SGHTA and FQGNSA. CDR3 in DNA: TGTGCCAGCAGCACACAGGGGAACACTGAAGCTTTCTTT. Translation: CASSTQGNTEAFF.

V gene TRBV27 combines with J gene TRBJ1-4; D may be TRBD1 (6 bases). The V and J ends lost 6 bases and 8 bases respectively, with 16 bases between them. The length of the CDR3 is 14 residues. The V gene's germline CDR1 is MNHEY and CDR2 SMNVEV (reference sequence). The CDR3 loop reads CASRNTGYGEKLFF. The CDR3 region has the DNA TGTGCCAGCAGGAACACAGGGTACGGGGAAAAACTGTTTTTT.

V usage is TRBV7-9 and J usage is TRBJ2-3; 10 bases line up with TRBD2. The CDR3 is made up of 15 amino acids. V lost 2 bases, J lost 6 bases, and 5 bases stayed unmatched. The germline V gene has CDR1 SEHNR and CDR2 FQNEAQ (reference sequence). CDR3 region: CASSLTSGISDTQYF. The CDR3 nucleotides are TGTGCCAGCAGCTTAACTAGCGGGATTTCGGATACGCAGTATTTT.

The chain has TRBV3-1 (or the pseudogene TRBV3-2) and TRBJ2-2, with TRBD1 matching over 7 bases. CDR1 LGHDT and CDR2 YNNKEL come from the germline V gene (reference sequence). The ends lost 2 bases at V and 6 bases at J; junction bases unmatched: 12. This CDR3 spans 17 amino acids. CDR3 sequence: CASSQYFPGTEAGELFF. As DNA, the CDR3 is TGTGCCAGCAGCCAATATTTCCCCGGGACAGAAGCCGGGGAGCTGTTTTTT.

This clone occurred once. The genes are TRBV3-1 (or the pseudogene TRBV3-2) and TRBJ1-5; D remains ambiguous. The V gene lost 3 bases and the J gene lost 0 bases, with 9 bases spanning the gap. Germline CDR1 is LGHDT and CDR2 is YNNKEL (reference sequence). The CDR3 runs to 15 residues. The CDR3 protein is CASSQSLVSNQPQHF. In DNA, the CDR3 is TGTGCCAGCAGCCAGAGCCTCGTTAGCAATCAGCCCCAGCATTTT.

This clone was detected only once. The chain combines TRBV6-5 with TRBJ2-7; possible D gene TRBD1, 6 bases. Trimming removed 10 bases from V and 5 bases from J, with 12 bases in between. Germline loops: CDR1 MNHEY, CDR2 SVGAGI. CDR3 length equals 11 residues. For the CDR3, the DNA is TGTGCCACCAACAGGGAAGACGAGCAGTACTTC. Residues: CATNREDEQYF.

J is TRBJ2-7 and V is TRBV7-2, with 9 bases fitting TRBD1. J was trimmed by 6 bases and V by 6 bases; bases with no gene match: 6. In germline, CDR1 is SGHTA, CDR2 FQGNSA. The CDR3 is 13 amino acids. The CDR3 loop reads CASRGGTGTEQYF. CDR3 DNA: TGTGCCAGCAGAGGCGGGACAGGGACCGAGCAGTACTTC.

This clone was seen a single time. The rearrangement uses TRBV2 and TRBJ1-2; D gene uncertain. The CDR3 is made up of 13 amino acids. V was cut by 6 bases and J by 4 bases, with 12 bases left in between. CDR1 and CDR2 from the germline V gene are SNHLY and FYNNEI. The CDR3 bases are TGTGCCAGCAGAGGCCCCGCCCTCTATGGCTACACCTTC. Translating it yields CASRGPALYGYTF.

This chain links TRBV2 with TRBJ1-6, with D unresolved. The length of the CDR3 is 15 residues. Germline CDR1 is SNHLY and CDR2 is FYNNEI. Trimming shortened V by 7 bases and J by 0 bases, and 10 bases separated the two germline ends. CDR3 sequence: CASMVLSSYNSPLHF. CDR3 nucleotide sequence: TGTGCCAGCATGGTGCTAAGCTCCTATAATTCACCCCTCCACTTT.

The CDR3 here is CASSLASGGAGADTQYF. The CDR3 DNA reads as TGCGCCAGCAGCTTGGCTAGCGGGGGGGCCGGGGCAGATACGCAGTATTTT. This rearrangement joins TRBV5-1 to TRBJ2-3; 12 nucleotides line up with TRBD2. CDR3 length equals 17 residues. Germline V gives CDR1 SGHRS, CDR2 YFSETQ. Germline trimming cut 0 bases from V and 4 bases from J; bases unmatched to any gene: 6. Combining the CDR3 with reference TRBV5-1 and TRBJ2-3 gives the whole variable domain KAGVTQTPRYLIKTRGQQVTLSCSPISGHRSVSWYQQTPGQGLQFLFEYFSETQRNKGNFPGRFSGRQFSNSRSEMNVSTLELGDSALYLCASSLASGGAGADTQYFGPGTRLTVL.

The chain couples TRBV6-5 to TRBJ1-5, with a tentative D call TRBD1 (6 bases). Trimming pared 6 bases from V and 9 bases from J, leaving 15 bases between. Germline V gene data show CDR1 as MNHEY and CDR2 as SVGAGI. The CDR3 spans 13 residues. Here the CDR3 reads CASSSTGPSPQHF. CDR3 DNA: TGTGCCAGCAGCTCAACAGGGCCCTCGCCCCAGCATTTT.

The chain links TRBV6-1 to TRBJ2-7, with 9 bases aligning to TRBD2. CDR3 size: 16 residues. V dropped 2 bases and J dropped 2; count of bases not matched to a gene: 7. Germline V CDR1 and CDR2: MNHNS, SASEGT. The CDR3 sequence: CASSEQLAGAAYEQYF. DNA of the CDR3: TGTGCCAGCAGTGAACAACTAGCGGGTGCTGCCTACGAGCAGTACTTC.

This rearrangement joins TRBV7-9 to TRBJ1-2; TRBD1 might be the D (5 bases). Trimming removed 11 bases at V and 0 bases at J, with 10 bases between. CDR3 length: 12 residues. The germline CDR1 and CDR2 sequences are SEHNR and FQNEAQ (reference sequence). CDR3 in amino acids: CAGAETNYGYTF. The DNA for the CDR3 is TGTGCCGGGGCAGAGACTAACTATGGCTACACCTTC.

The chain uses TRBV20-1 and TRBJ1-2; D remains unclear. In germline, CDR1 is DFQATT, CDR2 SNEGSKA (reference sequence). With 5 bases removed from V and 7 bases from J, the gap between germline ends came to 11 bases. The length of the CDR3 is 11 residues. The CDR3 nucleotides are TGCAGTGCTTCGGACGGGTCTGGCTACACCTTC. Protein: CSASDGSGYTF.